The 9 T cell receptor beta chains listed next were all sequenced from one sample in a study of graft-versus-host responses after intestinal transplantation. No antigen has been identified for these receptors. Sequencing used immunoSEQ multiplex PCR; TCRdb keeps in-frame clones, though not all of them. The sample has around 99,000 clones; 85% to 95% are singletons. The source material was unstimulated CD8+ T cells sorted from spleen or lymph node cells, sampled before intestinal transplant. The origin of the receptors is a human donor who received an intestinal transplant.

The V call is TRBV5-6, the J call TRBJ2-1; D ambiguous. Germline values: CDR1 SGHDT, CDR2 YYEEEE. V lost 0 bases and J 4 bases, leaving 2 bases between the germline ends. CDR3 length: 12 residues. CDR3 DNA: TGTGCCAGCAGCTTGGCGTACAATGAGCAGTTCTTC. Amino acids: CASSLAYNEQFF.

This clone was seen a few times. This sequence joins TRBV27 and TRBJ1-2; 7 nucleotides match TRBD1. V shed 6 bases and J 4 bases; nucleotides not matched to a gene: 5. The CDR3 runs 13 residues. CDR1 and CDR2 (germline): MNHEY, SMNVEV (reference sequence). The CDR3 sequence is CASSDRVGYGYTF. The CDR3 DNA is TGTGCCAGCAGCGACAGGGTGGGCTATGGCTACACCTTC.

This chain joins TRBV19 and TRBJ1-4; D is perhaps TRBD1 (5 bases). Germline V gives CDR1 LNHDA, CDR2 SQIVND (reference sequence). The CDR3 runs to 16 residues. V was trimmed by 5 bases and J by 0 bases, leaving 13 bases between them. CDR3 amino acids: CASSSTAGTTNEKLFF. The CDR3 nucleotides are TGTGCCAGTAGTTCGACGGCAGGGACAACTAATGAAAAACTGTTTTTT. Together with reference TRBV19 and TRBJ1-4, the CDR3 gives the full variable domain: DGGITQSPKYLFRKEGQNVTLSCEQNLNHDAMYWYRQDPGQGLRLIYYSQIVNDFQKGDIAEGYSVSREKKESFPLTVTSAQKNPTAFYLCASSSTAGTTNEKLFFGSGTQLSVL.

The rearrangement links TRBV5-5 to TRBJ2-3; D possibly corresponds to TRBD2 (5 bases). In germline, CDR1 is SGHKS, CDR2 YYEKEE (reference sequence). The CDR3 loop spans 14 amino acids. The V end lost 7 bases, the J end lost 2 bases, and 14 bases lay between the germline ends. For the CDR3, the DNA is TGTGCCAGCTACAGAGCGGTATCCACAGATACGCAGTATTTT. It translates to CASYRAVSTDTQYF.

The rearrangement uses TRBV19 and TRBJ2-1; tentatively, D is TRBD2 (6 bases). The V gene's germline CDR1 is LNHDA and CDR2 SQIVND (reference sequence). There are 15 residues in the CDR3. Trimming cost V 3 bases and J 4 bases, with 13 bases left between them. CDR3 in DNA: TGTGCCAGTAGTATTGCGGGGCAGGGATACAATGAGCAGTTCTTC. It codes for CASSIAGQGYNEQFF.

The J gene is TRBJ1-2, the V gene TRBV30; 9 nucleotides align to TRBD1. The CDR3 runs 11 residues. From germline, CDR1 is GTSNPN and CDR2 SVGIG (reference sequence). The CDR3 spells CARDRVDGYTF. For the CDR3, the DNA is TGTGCTAGGGACAGGGTTGATGGCTACACCTTC.

The V and J genes are TRBV27 and TRBJ1-4; 8 bases are shared with TRBD1. The CDR3 extends over 16 amino acids. Per the germline V gene, CDR1 is MNHEY and CDR2 is SMNVEV (reference sequence). V dropped 0 bases and J dropped 6; count of bases not matched to a gene: 6. The CDR3 region is CASSLSWHRGDEKLFF. Here the CDR3 DNA reads TGTGCCAGCAGTTTATCGTGGCACAGGGGGGATGAAAAACTGTTTTTT.

As concerns this clone: A junction boundary mismatches the germline segment, possibly from a read error. Other DNA sequences in the same sample also yield this CDR3. V usage is TRBV27 and J usage is TRBJ1-3, with D perhaps TRBD1 (5 bases). CDR1 is MNHEY and CDR2 is SMNVEV in the germline V gene (reference sequence). The CDR3 loop spans 11 amino acids. CDR3: CASTGGGTIYF. For the CDR3, the DNA is TGCGCCAGCACGGGGGGGGGCACCATATATTTT.

This rearrangement joins TRBV5-6 to TRBJ2-3, with D perhaps TRBD1 (6 bases). Between the trimmed V and J ends, which lost 4 bases and 5 bases, there was a span of 20 bases. The CDR3 is 16 residues long. Germline CDR1 is SGHDT and CDR2 is YYEEEE. CDR3 amino acids: CASSVSRGDMEDTQYF. CDR3 bases: TGTGCCAGCAGCGTCTCCAGGGGCGATATGGAAGATACGCAGTATTTT.